The clone carrying this T cell receptor (beta chain) was seen only once. Its antigen is unidentified. Deep TCR-beta sequencing used DNA from uncultured naive and memory CD4+ T cells. TCRdb keeps only in-frame clones here, not all; method: immunoSEQ multiplex PCR. The data show tens of thousands of clones, with around 87% seen just once and 9.2% held by the top ten. This specimen comes from a study of CD4 T cells in relation to SARS-CoV-2 and coronaviruses. About the study: Convalescent patients had median age about 37 years, range roughly 20 to 80. General observations from the study: Around 60% of donors had memory CD4+ clonotypes crossrecognizing SARS-CoV-2 and common cold coronavirus spike.

The V end lost 4 bases, the J end lost 4 bases, and 6 bases lay between the germline ends. CDR1 and CDR2 from the germline V gene are KGHDR and SFDVKD. The CDR3 contains 12 residues. The specimen was memory CD4+ T cells from PBMCs. The chain couples TRBV24-1 to TRBJ1-2; no clear D. This sequence was found in an adult with COVID-19. The CDR3 DNA reads TGTGCCACCAGTGACGGCGCCTATGGCTACACCTTC. This gives the protein CATSDGAYGYTF.